The 16 T cell receptor beta chains presented below share a single source sample, sequenced in a study of post-analysis software for immune sequencing data. Prepared libraries of TCR beta cDNA carried unique molecular identifiers. TCRdb reanalysed the PCR reads using MiXCR and keeps one entry per CDR3 protein. Of approximately 440,000 distinct CDR3 sequences listed, over 35% are singletons. Study conclusions and caveats: Patients used five TRBV segments, including TRBV5-6, TRBV5-1 and TRBV20-1, more often than controls.

These TCRs are of unknown antigen specificity. Source material: blood. The receptors were gathered from a girl aged 10-17 years with multiple sclerosis.

This clonotype showed up just a few times. This chain joins TRBV6-1 and TRBJ1-1, with 7 bases lining up with TRBD1. Germline-derived CDR1 and CDR2 are MNHNS and SASEGT. Trimming at V came to 4 bases and at J to 11 bases, leaving 10 bases not matched to a gene. This CDR3 has 13 amino acids. As DNA, the CDR3 is TGTGCCAGCAGTGCCGAAAGGGGGCTGGGGGCTTTCTTT. Translating it yields CASSAERGLGAFF.

The V and J genes are TRBV12-3 or TRBV12-4 and TRBJ1-2; a possible D gene is TRBD1 (6 bases). This CDR3 has 13 residues. Trimming removed 5 bases from V and 3 bases from J, with 10 bases in between. The CDR3 protein is CASSQQGDYGYTF. CDR3 DNA sequence: TGTGCCAGCAGTCAACAGGGTGACTATGGCTACACCTTC.

The V gene is TRBV10-3, the J gene TRBJ2-1; 7 nucleotides line up with TRBD2. Germline V lookup: CDR1 ENHRY, CDR2 SYGVKD. The CDR3 is 17 amino acids. Trimming at V came to 0 bases and at J to 8 bases, leaving 13 bases not matched to a gene. CDR3 loop: CAISESGGAGVPDEQFF. CDR3 nucleotides: TGTGCCATCAGTGAGTCGGGAGGGGCGGGAGTCCCAGATGAGCAGTTCTTC.

The rearrangement links TRBV5-6 to TRBJ2-4, with TRBD1 as a possible D gene (6 bases). This CDR3 comprises 16 residues. Germline V gene sequence: CDR1 SGHDT, CDR2 YYEEEE. Trimming removed 1 base from V and 0 bases from J, with 11 bases in between. CDR3 protein: CASSLRGTLAKNIQYF. The CDR3 DNA reads as TGTGCCAGCAGCTTGAGGGGGACGCTAGCCAAAAACATTCAGTACTTC.

This clonotype has only a few counts. The rearrangement joins TRBV27 to TRBJ2-1; unclear D gene. Trimming left V 5 bases short and J 6 bases short, with 11 bases between. This CDR3 has 13 residues. Germline V gives CDR1 MNHEY, CDR2 SMNVEV (reference sequence). The CDR3 here is CASSTGRPNEQFF. The DNA of the CDR3 is TGTGCCAGCAGTACCGGCCGCCCCAATGAGCAGTTCTTC.

This clonotype was counted only a few times. The chain employs TRBV7-6 and TRBJ1-2; no definite D call. The CDR3 has 13 amino acids. V was trimmed by 5 bases and J by 2 bases, leaving 9 bases between them. The V gene's germline CDR1 is SGHVS and CDR2 FNYEAQ. The CDR3 DNA follows: TGTGCCAGCAGCCCCACACGAAACTATGGCTACACCTTC. Protein sequence: CASSPTRNYGYTF. The full variable domain, completed using reference TRBV7-6 and TRBJ1-2, is GAGVSQSPRYKVTKRGQDVALRCDPISGHVSLYWYRQALGQGPEFLTYFNYEAQQDKSGLPNDRFSAERPEGSISTLTIQRTEQRDSAMYRCASSPTRNYGYTFGSGTRLTVV.

The V call is TRBV7-2, the J call TRBJ1-4; D is possibly TRBD1 (6 bases). Deletions cut 1 base from V and 13 bases from J, with 10 bases between. Germline CDR1 and CDR2: SGHTA and FQGNSA. The length of the CDR3 is 12 residues. The CDR3 DNA sequence: TGTGCCAGCAGCTTAGAGGGGGTGGCACTGTTTTTT. Translation gives CASSLEGVALFF.

The CDR3 reads CASSFGTVNTGELFF. The DNA for the CDR3 is TGTGCCAGCAGTTTCGGGACAGTTAACACCGGGGAGCTGTTTTTT. The chain joins TRBV27 to TRBJ2-2; 7 bases match TRBD1. The junction had 3 bases not matched to a gene; V was cut back by 3 bases and J by 2 bases. The CDR3 extends over 15 amino acids. From germline, CDR1 is MNHEY and CDR2 SMNVEV (reference sequence).

The genes are TRBV28 and TRBJ2-5; 11 bases align to TRBD2. The germline V gene has CDR1 MDHEN and CDR2 SYDVKM. The CDR3 contains 12 residues. V was pared by 7 bases and J by 11 bases, with 6 bases of the junction left unmatched. Here the CDR3 reads CASNRSGREQYF. DNA of the CDR3: TGTGCCAGCAACCGTAGCGGGAGGGAGCAGTACTTC.

This clonotype was detected ten times or more. The rearrangement uses TRBV20-1 and TRBJ2-7; TRBD2 matches at 8 bases. This CDR3 spans 12 amino acids. The J segment lost 3 bases and the V segment lost 8 bases, leaving 6 bases of the junction unmatched. Germline V lookup: CDR1 DFQATT, CDR2 SNEGSKA (reference sequence). The CDR3: CSTKRENYEQYF. The CDR3 region has the DNA TGCAGTACCAAGCGGGAGAACTACGAGCAGTACTTC.

The chain is built from TRBV30 and TRBJ2-7; 8 bases are a match to TRBD1. The junction had 6 bases not matched to a gene; V was cut back by 1 base and J by 4 bases. Looked up from germline, CDR1 is GTSNPN and CDR2 is SVGIG (reference sequence). The length of the CDR3 is 14 residues. CDR3 nucleotides: TGTGCCTGGAGTGGGTTTGGGACAGGATACGAGCAGTACTTC. Its protein product is CAWSGFGTGYEQYF.

This chain links TRBV5-1 with TRBJ2-7, with D perhaps being TRBD1 or TRBD2 (5 bases each). The tail of the sequence fits TRBJ2-5 better, so the J call may be wrong. This CDR3 is 15 amino acids long. Germline CDR1 is SGHRS and CDR2 is YFSETQ. CDR3: CASSLEPGAEETQYF. DNA for the CDR3: TGCGCCAGCAGCTTGGAACCCGGGGCCGAAGAGACCCAGTACTTC.

The J gene is TRBJ2-1, the V gene TRBV6-5; D gene uncertain. The germline V and J ends were trimmed by 8 bases and 0 bases, with 17 bases remaining between them. Germline-derived CDR1 and CDR2 are MNHEY and SVGAGI. The CDR3 runs 16 residues. In DNA form, the CDR3 reads TGTGCCAGCGGACCGACCGAACTGCCCTCCTACAATGAGCAGTTCTTC. It translates to CASGPTELPSYNEQFF.

This clonotype was observed a few times. V gene TRBV20-1 combines with J gene TRBJ2-7; a weak D match, TRBD2 (5 bases). Trimming cost V 0 bases and J 7 bases, with 13 bases left between them. CDR1 and CDR2 from the germline V gene are DFQATT and SNEGSKA (reference sequence). The CDR3 has 13 residues. CDR3 DNA sequence: TGCAGTGCTAGAGATGCCCTTTCGGGGGAGCAGTACTTC. Its translation: CSARDALSGEQYF.

This clonotype was seen at least ten times. The chain joins TRBV6-6 to TRBJ2-1; 7 bases map to TRBD2. Germline V gene sequence: CDR1 MNHNY, CDR2 SVGAGI (reference sequence). The CDR3 contains 15 residues. The V segment lost 1 base and the J segment 3 bases; nucleotides outside the gene matches: 3. Written as DNA, the CDR3 is TGTGCCAGCAGTTACTGGAGCGGGATCTACAATGAGCAGTTCTTC. Residues: CASSYWSGIYNEQFF.

J is TRBJ1-1 and V is TRBV14, with TRBD1 identical over 7 bases. The CDR3 totals 14 residues. CDR1 is SGHDN, CDR2 FVKESK, per germline. Trimming cost V 2 bases and J 3 bases; bases outside gene matches: 3. CDR3 region: CASSQLQGYTEAFF. CDR3 bases: TGTGCCAGCAGCCAACTACAGGGGTACACTGAAGCTTTCTTT.